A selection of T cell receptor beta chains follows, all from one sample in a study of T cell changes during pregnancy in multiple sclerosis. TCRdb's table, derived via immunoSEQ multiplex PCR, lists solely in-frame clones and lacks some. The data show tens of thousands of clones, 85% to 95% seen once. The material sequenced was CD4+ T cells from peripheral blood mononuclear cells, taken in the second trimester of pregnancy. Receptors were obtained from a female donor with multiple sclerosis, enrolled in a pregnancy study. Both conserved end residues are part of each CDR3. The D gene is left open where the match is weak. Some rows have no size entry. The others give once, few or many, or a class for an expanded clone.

CDR3aa: CASSPGQTSGNTIYF
CDR3nt: TGCGCCAGCAGCCCTGGACAGACCTCTGGAAACACCATATATTTT
v_gene: TRBV5-1
d_gene: NA
j_gene: TRBJ1-3
abundance: NA

CDR3aa: CASRSFSSGNTIYF
CDR3nt: TGTGCCAGCAGGTCATTTAGCTCTGGAAACACCATATATTTT
v_gene: TRBV6-6
d_gene: NA
j_gene: TRBJ1-3
abundance: NA

CDR3aa: CASSLEASGYENYGYTF
CDR3nt: TGTGCCAGCAGTTTGGAGGCGAGCGGATACGAAAACTATGGCTACACCTTC
v_gene: TRBV27
d_gene: NA
j_gene: TRBJ1-2
abundance: NA

CDR3aa: CSVEWTGGNEQFF
CDR3nt: TGCAGCGTTGAGTGGACAGGAGGCAATGAGCAGTTCTTC
v_gene: TRBV29-1
d_gene: TRBD1
j_gene: TRBJ2-1
abundance: NA

CDR3aa: CASSFGQGSGYTF
CDR3nt: TGTGCCAGCAGCTTTGGCCAGGGCAGTGGCTACACCTTC
v_gene: TRBV7-9
d_gene: NA
j_gene: TRBJ1-2
abundance: NA

CDR3aa: CASSIGRRVALSTDTQYF
CDR3nt: TGTGCCAGTAGTATAGGGAGGAGAGTAGCGCTTAGCACAGATACGCAGTATTTT
v_gene: TRBV19
d_gene: NA
j_gene: TRBJ2-3
abundance: NA

CDR3aa: CASSNGDRGNSPLHF
CDR3nt: TGTGCCAGTAGTAATGGGGACAGGGGTAATTCACCCCTCCACTTT
v_gene: TRBV19
d_gene: TRBD1
j_gene: TRBJ1-6
abundance: NA

CDR3aa: CASSFSTGNTEAFF
CDR3nt: TGTGCCAGCAGCTTCTCGACAGGGAACACTGAAGCTTTCTTT
v_gene: TRBV7-2
d_gene: NA
j_gene: TRBJ1-1
abundance: once

CDR3aa: CASSPGLPRGEAFF
CDR3nt: TGTGCCAGCAGTCCTGGCCTCCCACGGGGTGAAGCTTTCTTT
v_gene: TRBV7-9
d_gene: NA
j_gene: TRBJ1-1
abundance: NA

CDR3aa: CASSYFGVNTEAFF
CDR3nt: TGTGCCAGCAGTTACTTCGGGGTAAACACTGAAGCTTTCTTT
v_gene: TRBV6-6
d_gene: NA
j_gene: TRBJ1-1
abundance: NA

CDR3aa: CASSLPGATEAFF
CDR3nt: TGTGCCAGCAGCCTTCCAGGGGCCACTGAAGCTTTCTTT
v_gene: TRBV14
d_gene: NA
j_gene: TRBJ1-1
abundance: once

CDR3aa: CASSRRGQGETQYF
CDR3nt: TGTGCCAGTAGTAGAAGGGGGCAGGGGGAGACCCAGTACTTC
v_gene: TRBV19
d_gene: TRBD1
j_gene: TRBJ2-5
abundance: NA

CDR3aa: CASSSAGGSGANVLTF
CDR3nt: TGTGCCAGCAGTTCAGCAGGGGGCTCTGGGGCCAACGTCCTGACTTTC
v_gene: TRBV6-5
d_gene: TRBD1
j_gene: TRBJ2-6
abundance: NA

CDR3aa: CSGGTGLGTQYF
CDR3nt: TGCAGCGGCGGGACAGGGCTAGGGACCCAGTACTTC
v_gene: TRBV29-1
d_gene: TRBD1
j_gene: TRBJ2-5
abundance: NA

CDR3aa: CASSERSDSPLHF
CDR3nt: TGTGCCAGCAGTGAACGGTCGGATTCACCCCTCCACTTT
v_gene: TRBV6-1
d_gene: NA
j_gene: TRBJ1-6
abundance: NA

CDR3aa: CASSRSYSLAGNTIYF
CDR3nt: TGTGCCAGCAGCCGTTCCTACAGTCTGGCCGGAAACACCATATATTTT
v_gene: TRBV7-8
d_gene: NA
j_gene: TRBJ1-3
abundance: few

CDR3aa: CASRAQLAAPTDTQYF
CDR3nt: TGTGCCAGCAGGGCCCAACTAGCGGCCCCCACAGATACGCAGTATTTT
v_gene: TRBV11-2
d_gene: TRBD2
j_gene: TRBJ2-3
abundance: NA

CDR3aa: CASSLGQPGANVLTF
CDR3nt: TGTGCCAGCAGCCTAGGACAGCCTGGGGCCAACGTCCTGACTTTC
v_gene: TRBV7-9
d_gene: NA
j_gene: TRBJ2-6
abundance: NA

CDR3aa: CASSPGGVGQETQYF
CDR3nt: TGTGCCAGCAGCCCAGGGGGTGTGGGTCAAGAGACCCAGTACTTC
v_gene: TRBV11-1
d_gene: TRBD1
j_gene: TRBJ2-5
abundance: NA